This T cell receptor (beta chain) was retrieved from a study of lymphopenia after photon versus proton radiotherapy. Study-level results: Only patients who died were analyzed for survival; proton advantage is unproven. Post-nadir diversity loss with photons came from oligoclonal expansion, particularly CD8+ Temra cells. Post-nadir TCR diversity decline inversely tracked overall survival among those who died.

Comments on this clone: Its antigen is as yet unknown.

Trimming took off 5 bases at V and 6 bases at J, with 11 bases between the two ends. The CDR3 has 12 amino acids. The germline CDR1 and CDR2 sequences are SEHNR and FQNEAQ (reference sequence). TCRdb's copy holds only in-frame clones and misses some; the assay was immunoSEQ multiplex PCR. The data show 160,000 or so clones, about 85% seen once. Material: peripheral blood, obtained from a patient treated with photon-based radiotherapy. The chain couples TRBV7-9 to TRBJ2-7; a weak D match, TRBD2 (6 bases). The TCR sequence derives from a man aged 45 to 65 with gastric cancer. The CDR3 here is CASSRGIGEQYF. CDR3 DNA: TGTGCCAGCAGCCGGGGGATTGGCGAGCAGTACTTC.